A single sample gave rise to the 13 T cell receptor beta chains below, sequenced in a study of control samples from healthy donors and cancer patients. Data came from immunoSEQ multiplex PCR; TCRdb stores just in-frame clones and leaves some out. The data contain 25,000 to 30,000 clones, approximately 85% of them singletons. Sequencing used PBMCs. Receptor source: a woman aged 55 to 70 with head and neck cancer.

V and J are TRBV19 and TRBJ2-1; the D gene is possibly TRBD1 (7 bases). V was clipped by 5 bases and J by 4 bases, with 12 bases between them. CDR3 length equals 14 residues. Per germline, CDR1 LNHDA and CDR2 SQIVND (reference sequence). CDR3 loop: CASSQGGGYNEQFF. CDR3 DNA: TGTGCCAGTAGTCAGGGGGGCGGATACAATGAGCAGTTCTTC.

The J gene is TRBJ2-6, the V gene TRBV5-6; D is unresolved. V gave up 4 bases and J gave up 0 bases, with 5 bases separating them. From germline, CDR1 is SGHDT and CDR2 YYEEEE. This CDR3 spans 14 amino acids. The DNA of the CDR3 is TGTGCCAGCAGCCCGACCTCTGGGGCCAACGTCCTGACTTTC. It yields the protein CASSPTSGANVLTF. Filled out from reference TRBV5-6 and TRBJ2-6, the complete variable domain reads DAGVTQSPTHLIKTRGQQVTLRCSPKSGHDTVSWYQQALGQGPQFIFQYYEEEERQRGNFPDRFSGHQFPNYSSELNVNALLLGDSALYLCASSPTSGANVLTFGAGSRLTVL.

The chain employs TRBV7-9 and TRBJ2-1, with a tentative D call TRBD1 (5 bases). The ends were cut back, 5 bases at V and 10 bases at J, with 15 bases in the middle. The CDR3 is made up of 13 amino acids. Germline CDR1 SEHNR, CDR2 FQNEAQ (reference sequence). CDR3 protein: CASSHPTRAEQFF. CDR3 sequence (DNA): TGTGCCAGCAGCCACCCGACCAGGGCGGAGCAGTTCTTC.

The CDR3 nucleotides read TGTGCCACCAGCAGGGGAGATGGGGGTAGCAATCAGCCCCAGCATTTT. It yields the protein CATSRGDGGSNQPQHF. V gene TRBV15 combines with J gene TRBJ1-5; tentative D call: TRBD1 (5 bases). The germline V gene encodes CDR1 LNHNV and CDR2 YYDKDF (reference sequence). The CDR3 consists of 16 residues. The germline V and J ends were trimmed by 3 bases and 0 bases, with 12 bases remaining between them.

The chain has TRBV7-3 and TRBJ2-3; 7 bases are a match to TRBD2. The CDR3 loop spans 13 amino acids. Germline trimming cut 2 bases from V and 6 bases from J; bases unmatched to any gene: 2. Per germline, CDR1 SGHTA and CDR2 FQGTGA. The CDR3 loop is CASSLQGGDTQYF. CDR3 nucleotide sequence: TGTGCCAGCAGCTTACAGGGAGGGGATACGCAGTATTTT.

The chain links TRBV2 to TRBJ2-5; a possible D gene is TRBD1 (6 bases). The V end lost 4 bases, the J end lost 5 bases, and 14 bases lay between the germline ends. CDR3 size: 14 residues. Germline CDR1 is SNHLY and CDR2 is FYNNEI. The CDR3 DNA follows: TGTGCCAGCAGTGTTGGGGGCTTAGGGGAGACCCAGTACTTC. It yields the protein CASSVGGLGETQYF.

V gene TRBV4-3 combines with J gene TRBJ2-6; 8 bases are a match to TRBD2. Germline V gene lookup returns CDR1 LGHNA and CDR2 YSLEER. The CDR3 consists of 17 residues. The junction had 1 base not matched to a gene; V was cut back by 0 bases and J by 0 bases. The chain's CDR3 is CASSQDGTSSGANVLTF. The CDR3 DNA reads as TGCGCCAGCAGCCAAGATGGGACTAGCTCTGGGGCCAACGTCCTGACTTTC.

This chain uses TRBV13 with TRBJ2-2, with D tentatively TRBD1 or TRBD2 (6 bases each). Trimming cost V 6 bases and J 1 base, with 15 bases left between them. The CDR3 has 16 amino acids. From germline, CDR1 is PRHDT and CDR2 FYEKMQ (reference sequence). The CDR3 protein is CASRDRGLENTGELFF. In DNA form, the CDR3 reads TGTGCCAGCAGGGATCGGGGGCTCGAGAACACCGGGGAGCTGTTTTTT. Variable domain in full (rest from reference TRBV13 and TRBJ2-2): AAGVIQSPRHLIKEKRETATLKCYPIPRHDTVYWYQQGPGQDPQFLISFYEKMQSDKGSIPDRFSAQQFSDYHSELNMSSLELGDSALYFCASRDRGLENTGELFFGEGSRLTVL.

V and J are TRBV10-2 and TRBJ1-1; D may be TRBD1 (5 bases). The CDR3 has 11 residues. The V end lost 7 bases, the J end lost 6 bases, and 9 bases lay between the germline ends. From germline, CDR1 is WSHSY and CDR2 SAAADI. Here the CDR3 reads CASTGGAEAFF. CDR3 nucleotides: TGCGCCAGCACCGGGGGTGCTGAAGCTTTCTTT.

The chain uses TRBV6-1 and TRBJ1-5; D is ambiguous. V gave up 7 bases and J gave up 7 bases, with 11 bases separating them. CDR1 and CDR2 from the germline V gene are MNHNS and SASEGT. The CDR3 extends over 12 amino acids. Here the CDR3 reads CASTGSDQPQHF. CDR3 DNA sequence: TGTGCCAGCACTGGGAGTGACCAGCCCCAGCATTTT.

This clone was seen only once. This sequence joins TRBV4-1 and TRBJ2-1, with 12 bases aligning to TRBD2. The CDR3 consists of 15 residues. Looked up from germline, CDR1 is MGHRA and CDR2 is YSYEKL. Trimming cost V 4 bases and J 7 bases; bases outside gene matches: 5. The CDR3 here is CASSPTSGSRNEQFF. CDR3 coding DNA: TGCGCCAGCAGCCCGACTAGCGGGAGTCGGAATGAGCAGTTCTTC.

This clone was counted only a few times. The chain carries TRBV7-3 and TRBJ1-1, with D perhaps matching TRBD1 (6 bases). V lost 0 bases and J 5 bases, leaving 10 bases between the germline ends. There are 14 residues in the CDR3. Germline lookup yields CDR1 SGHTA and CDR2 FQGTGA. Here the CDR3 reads CASSLTGAETEAFF. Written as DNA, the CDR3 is TGTGCCAGCAGCTTAACGGGGGCTGAAACTGAAGCTTTCTTT.

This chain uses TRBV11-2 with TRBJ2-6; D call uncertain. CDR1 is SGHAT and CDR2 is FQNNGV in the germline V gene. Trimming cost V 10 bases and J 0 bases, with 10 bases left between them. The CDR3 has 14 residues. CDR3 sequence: CATSWGSGANVLTF. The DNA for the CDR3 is TGTGCCACCAGTTGGGGCTCTGGGGCCAACGTCCTGACTTTC.